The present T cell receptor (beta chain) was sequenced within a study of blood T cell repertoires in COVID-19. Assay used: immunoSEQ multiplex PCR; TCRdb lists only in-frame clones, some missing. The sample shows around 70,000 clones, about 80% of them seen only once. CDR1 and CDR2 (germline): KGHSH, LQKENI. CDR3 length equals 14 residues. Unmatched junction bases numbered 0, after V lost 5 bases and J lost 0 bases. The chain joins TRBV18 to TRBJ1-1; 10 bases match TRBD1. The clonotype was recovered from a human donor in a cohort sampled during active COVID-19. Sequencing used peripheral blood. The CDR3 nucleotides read TGTGCCAGCTCAGGACAGGGGGTGAACACTGAAGCTTTCTTT. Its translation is CASSGQGVNTEAFF. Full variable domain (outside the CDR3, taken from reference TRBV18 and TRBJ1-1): NAGVMQNPRHLVRRRGQEARLRCSPMKGHSHVYWYRQLPEEGLKFMVYLQKENIIDESGMPKERFSAEFPKEGPSILRIQQVVRGDSAAYFCASSGQGVNTEAFFGQGTRLTVV.